This TCR beta chain comes out of a study of T cell repertoires in cytomegalovirus infection. The study, taken as a whole, reports: The ex vivo response showed dominance by HLA-C-restricted CMV-specific TCR beta clonotypes.

TCRdb re-called the reads with MiXCR, one entry per CDR3 protein. The profile shows roughly 500,000 distinct CDR3 sequences, 30% to 40% of them singletons. The table lists this clonotype with a few counts. Its target is not known. Trimming removed 1 base at V and 0 bases at J, with 17 bases between. CDR1 and CDR2 from the germline V gene are SGHKS and YYEKEE (reference sequence). The CDR3 is 18 residues long. V gene TRBV5-5 combines with J gene TRBJ1-5; no reliable D call. The receptor was derived from a human donor in good health (CMV status not recorded). Some clones in this sample may be carry-over from other donors' samples. The material was cultured PBMCs, obtained from culture after CMV antigen stimulation. CDR3 nucleotides: TGTGCCAGCAGCTTGCACCCCGGCTCTGTTTATAGCAATCAGCCCCAGCATTTT. Translating it yields CASSLHPGSVYSNQPQHF.